This record looks at one T cell receptor (beta chain) sequence and its context. No antigen is known for it. The V and J ends lost 3 bases and 4 bases, in that order; junction bases with no gene match: 15. The CDR3 is 19 amino acids. CDR1 and CDR2 from the germline V gene are SNHLY and FYNNEI. Each donor was a Caucasian adult residing in Nashville, Tennessee. Each replicate PCR on the sorted subsets used about 220 ng DNA (approximately 33,000 T cell genomes). The protocol was immunoSEQ multiplex PCR, while the TCRdb copy is restricted to in-frame clones and leaves out a portion. Among about 330,000 clones listed, roughly 84% were seen once. This entry belongs to a study of shared clonotypes between healthy human individuals. Study overall: Per donor, CD8 memory used one plate, CD8 naive used two, CD4 memory used three and CD4 naive used three.

General study findings and limits: The four-donor shared clonotypes exceeded non-shared clonotypes in generation probability, with non-shared ones scoring lower.

The V and J genes are TRBV2 and TRBJ2-1; 10 bases are a match to TRBD2. The sample was memory CD8+ T cells sorted from blood. The subset: CD45RO+ cells pooled with CCR7-negative TemRA cells. This TCR came from a man aged 18 to 30 in good health. This CDR3 reads CASSDYYRTSGSLYNEQFF. CDR3 sequence (DNA): TGTGCCAGCAGTGACTATTATAGGACTAGCGGAAGTCTTTACAATGAGCAGTTCTTC.